Here is one TCR beta chain with its context. No antigen is known for it. This CDR3 is built from 14 residues. Germline V CDR1 and CDR2: PRHDT, FYEKMQ (reference sequence). Unmatched junction bases numbered 14, after V lost 5 bases and J lost 11 bases. Positively selected for CCR7, the CD45RO-negative cells used as naive CD8 cells excluded terminally differentiated effector memory CD45RA+ cells. This sample is part of a study of shared clonotypes between healthy human individuals. Findings of the study overall: Across subsets, estimated richness was generally greater for naive than for memory populations. Relative to clonotypes present in all four donors, those not shared had lower generation probabilities.

Method: immunoSEQ multiplex PCR; TCRdb's copy keeps in-frame clones and lacks some. The sample contains around 620,000 clones, roughly 95% of which appear only once. This receptor was identified in a woman in her twenties or thirties in good health. Sequencing was performed on naive CD8+ T cells sorted from blood. The rearrangement uses TRBV13 and TRBJ2-5, with 7 bases that match TRBD2. CDR3 sequence: CASSVWGLAGEQYF. Written as DNA, the CDR3 is TGTGCCAGCAGCGTGTGGGGCCTGGCGGGGGAGCAGTACTTC. The variable domain in full, with the rest retrieved from reference TRBV13 and TRBJ2-5, is AAGVIQSPRHLIKEKRETATLKCYPIPRHDTVYWYQQGPGQDPQFLISFYEKMQSDKGSIPDRFSAQQFSDYHSELNMSSLELGDSALYFCASSVWGLAGEQYFGPGTRLLVL.